This record concerns one T cell receptor beta chain sequence. The data were taken from a study of blood T cell repertoires in COVID-19. Across the whole study: The samples span acute and convalescent COVID-19 from the United States, Italy and Spain. The cDNA or gDNA used as material had been derived from T cells, B-cell-depleted T cells, or PBMCs.

This CDR3 region has 14 residues. The germline gives CDR1 SGHTA, CDR2 FQGNSA. The V end lost 6 bases, the J end lost 0 bases, and 12 bases lay between the germline ends. In the original processing: By means of reference gene primer amplification, nucleated cell counts were estimated. Sequencing was performed with immunoSEQ multiplex PCR; in TCRdb, only in-frame clones are kept and a portion is missing. V, J and clone size reflect that table, while D and trimming were determined from the DNA. Among 70,000 to 85,000 clones listed, around 90% were seen once. Specimen: peripheral blood. The chain employs TRBV7-2 and TRBJ2-7; D gene uncertain. The clonotype originates from a woman in her 50s with active or convalescent COVID-19. CDR3 sequence (DNA): TGTGCCAGCAGGCAACGGGTCGGCTCCTACGAGCAGTACTTC. This gives the protein CASRQRVGSYEQYF.